This passage covers 29 T cell receptor beta chains from one sample sequenced in a study of cytomegalovirus exposure and HLA in healthy donors. PCR primers comprised 60 Vbeta and 13 Jbeta primers. The assay was immunoSEQ multiplex PCR, and TCRdb's table has in-frame clones only and misses some. This table has tens of thousands of clones, 75% to 80% appearing once. Input material: PBMCs. The receptors come from a man between 18 and 35 years old in good health and CMV-seronegative.

V gene TRBV2 combines with J gene TRBJ2-1; 11 bases map to TRBD2. The CDR3 is 17 amino acids. J gave up 8 bases and V 6 bases, and 15 bases lay outside the gene matches. CDR1 is SNHLY and CDR2 is FYNNEI in the germline V gene. The CDR3: CASSLVVLAGGGDEQFF. CDR3 bases: TGTGCCAGCAGCCTTGTAGTTCTAGCGGGGGGCGGGGATGAGCAGTTCTTC.

The CDR3 region has the DNA TGTGCCAGCAGTCAGGACAGGGATCACGAAAAACTGTTTTTT. Amino acid sequence: CASSQDRDHEKLFF. The rearrangement links TRBV2 to TRBJ1-4; 8 positions match TRBD1. Unmatched junction bases numbered 7, after V lost 5 bases and J lost 8 bases. There are 14 residues in the CDR3. Germline V gene lookup returns CDR1 SNHLY and CDR2 FYNNEI.

The chain uses TRBV11-1 and TRBJ2-6, with D hard to call. This CDR3 has 16 amino acids. V was cut by 0 bases and J by 6 bases, with 12 bases left in between. Germline CDR1 reads SGHAT; CDR2 reads FQDESV (reference sequence). Written as DNA, the CDR3 is TGTGCCAGCAGCTTAGCGCGGTGGTCGGAGGCCAACGTCCTGACTTTC. As protein: CASSLARWSEANVLTF.

Only a few counts were recorded for this clone. The rearrangement links TRBV11-3 to TRBJ2-1; 9 nucleotides line up with TRBD2. With 5 bases clipped from V and 5 bases from J, the junction kept 7 bases outside the gene matches. The CDR3 length is 15 residues. Germline V CDR1 and CDR2: SGHNT, YENEEA. The CDR3 DNA follows: TGTGCCAGCAGCCTCGTAGCGGGGGCGCACAATGAGCAGTTCTTC. The encoded protein is CASSLVAGAHNEQFF. Full variable domain (rest looked up from reference TRBV11-3 and TRBJ2-1): EAGVVQSPRYKIIEKKQPVAFWCNPISGHNTLYWYLQNLGQGPELLIRYENEEAVDDSQLPKDRFSAERLKGVDSTLKIQPAELGDSAVYLCASSLVAGAHNEQFFGPGTRLTVL.

The J gene is TRBJ2-2, the V gene TRBV11-3, with D maybe TRBD2 (5 bases). The ends were cut back, 5 bases at V and 6 bases at J, with 10 bases in the middle. The CDR3 is 13 residues long. CDR1 and CDR2 (germline): SGHNT, YENEEA. The CDR3 region is CASSLTRSGELFF. The CDR3 DNA reads as TGTGCCAGCAGCCTCACTAGATCCGGGGAGCTGTTTTTT.

The rearrangement uses TRBV5-1 and TRBJ1-4, with TRBD1 as a possible D gene (5 bases). Germline values: CDR1 SGHRS, CDR2 YFSETQ. The V end lost 0 bases, the J end lost 7 bases, and 16 bases lay between the germline ends. This CDR3 is built from 16 residues. The chain's CDR3 is CASSLASTGDAEKLFF. CDR3 coding DNA: TGCGCCAGCAGCTTGGCATCGACGGGGGATGCTGAAAAACTGTTTTTT.

The J gene is TRBJ1-2, the V gene TRBV7-9, with 7 bases lining up with TRBD1. The CDR3 is 16 amino acids. With V trimmed by 4 bases and J by 4 bases, 12 bases remained unmatched. Looked up from germline, CDR1 is SEHNR and CDR2 is FQNEAQ (reference sequence). The CDR3 region has the DNA TGTGCCAGCAGCTGGCTACGACAGGGAAGCACCTATGGCTACACCTTC. As protein: CASSWLRQGSTYGYTF.

V and J are TRBV6-1 and TRBJ2-1, with 9 bases aligning to TRBD2. V lost 4 bases and J lost 4; bases outside the gene matches: 5. From germline, CDR1 is MNHNS and CDR2 SASEGT. The CDR3 has 15 residues. The CDR3 spells CASSGLAGTYNEQFF. Here the CDR3 DNA reads TGTGCCAGCAGTGGGCTAGCGGGGACTTACAATGAGCAGTTCTTC.

The rearrangement joins TRBV21-1 to TRBJ2-7; the table names TRBD2, a call not compared with the DNA. TRBV21-1 is listed as a pseudogene. This CDR3 comprises 13 residues. CDR3 DNA: TGTGCCAGCAGCAAGGCGGGGTCCTACGAGCAGTACGTC. Translation: CASSKAGSYEQYV.

The chain couples TRBV29-1 to TRBJ2-3; D gene unclear. CDR1 and CDR2 (germline): SQVTM, ANQGSEA. Trimming removed 3 bases from V and 1 base from J, with 14 bases in between. The CDR3 spans 15 residues. CDR3 residues: CSVEMRERGTDTQYF. The CDR3 DNA sequence: TGCAGCGTTGAGATGCGCGAGAGAGGCACAGATACGCAGTATTTT.

This chain's CDR3 is CASSFGDSYNQPQHF. DNA of the CDR3: TGTGCCAGCAGTTTCGGTGACAGTTACAATCAGCCCCAGCATTTT. The chain combines TRBV27 with TRBJ1-5; tentative D call: TRBD1 (5 bases). The CDR3 is made up of 15 amino acids. Trimming cost V 3 bases and J 3 bases, with 12 bases left between them. Germline lookup yields CDR1 MNHEY and CDR2 SMNVEV (reference sequence).

The gene calls are TRBV7-9 and TRBJ2-1; the match to TRBD2 covers 9 bases. The CDR3 runs to 15 residues. The trim removed 4 bases at V and 7 bases at J, leaving 8 bases unmatched. CDR1 and CDR2 (germline): SEHNR, FQNEAQ (reference sequence). CDR3 amino acids: CASSSIAGAKNEQFF. In nucleotides, the CDR3 is TGTGCCAGCAGCTCAATAGCGGGGGCTAAGAATGAGCAGTTCTTC.

This clone was detected once. The J gene is TRBJ1-1, the V gene TRBV30, with D perhaps TRBD1 (6 bases). Trimming took off 2 bases at V and 3 bases at J, with 10 bases between the two ends. The CDR3 is 13 residues long. Per germline, CDR1 GTSNPN and CDR2 SVGIG (reference sequence). For the CDR3, the DNA is TGTGCCTGGAGTTTTAACAGGGACACTGAAGCTTTCTTT. Its translation is CAWSFNRDTEAFF. The full variable domain, rest sourced from reference TRBV30 and TRBJ1-1, is SQTIHQWPATLVQPVGSPLSLECTVEGTSNPNLYWYRQAAGRGLQLLFYSVGIGQISSEVPQNLSASRPQDRQFILSSKKLLLSDSGFYLCAWSFNRDTEAFFGQGTRLTVV.

J is TRBJ1-5 and V is TRBV28, with TRBD1 matching 8 bases. Germline trimming cut 7 bases from V and 3 bases from J; bases unmatched to any gene: 8. The CDR3 covers 15 residues. CDR1 MDHEN and CDR2 SYDVKM come from the germline V gene. The CDR3 reads CASIRDRGYNQPQHF. DNA for the CDR3: TGTGCCAGCATTCGCGACAGGGGCTACAATCAGCCCCAGCATTTT.

The gene calls are TRBV7-7 and TRBJ2-5, with TRBD2 identical over 8 bases. The germline V gene encodes CDR1 SSHAT and CDR2 FNYEAQ (reference sequence). CDR3 length: 13 amino acids. After removal of 5 bases from V and 4 bases from J, the junction contained 3 bases not matched to a gene. This CDR3 reads CASSREGRETQYF. The CDR3 bases are TGTGCCAGCAGCCGGGAGGGGCGAGAGACCCAGTACTTC.

This clone came up a few times. This chain uses TRBV20-1 with TRBJ2-5; D uncertain. CDR1 and CDR2 (germline): DFQATT, SNEGSKA (reference sequence). The CDR3 has 11 amino acids. V was cut by 0 bases and J by 5 bases, with 4 bases left in between. The CDR3 is CSARERETQYF. CDR3 DNA sequence: TGCAGTGCTAGAGAACGGGAGACCCAGTACTTC.

The V call is TRBV29-1, the J call TRBJ1-2, with 11 bases that match TRBD1. Germline lookup yields CDR1 SQVTM and CDR2 ANQGSEA. Losses at the gene ends were 3 bases for V and 7 bases for J; bases not matched to a gene: 10. The CDR3 spans 15 residues. The CDR3: CSVDGVGQGASGYTF. In DNA, the CDR3 is TGCAGCGTTGATGGAGTCGGACAGGGGGCTTCTGGCTACACCTTC.

V is TRBV2 and J is TRBJ1-6; possibly TRBD1 for D (6 bases). CDR1 SNHLY and CDR2 FYNNEI come from the germline V gene. V was clipped by 7 bases and J by 6 bases, with 16 bases between them. The CDR3 spans 15 residues. The CDR3 DNA is TGTGCCAGCAACTGGGGCAGGGGTGGTAATTCACCCCTCCACTTT. Residues: CASNWGRGGNSPLHF.

The chain couples TRBV7-9 to TRBJ1-2; D perhaps matches TRBD1 (5 bases). The germline V gene has CDR1 SEHNR and CDR2 FQNEAQ (reference sequence). V was cut by 2 bases and J by 4 bases, with 17 bases left in between. The CDR3 consists of 16 residues. The CDR3: CASSLRPRRGGYGYTF. In DNA, the CDR3 is TGTGCCAGCAGCTTAAGGCCACGACGGGGGGGCTATGGCTACACCTTC.

The rearrangement uses TRBV9 and TRBJ2-3, with 10 bases aligning to TRBD2. CDR1 is SGDLS and CDR2 is YYNGEE in the germline V gene. Unmatched junction bases numbered 5, after V lost 0 bases and J lost 1 base. The CDR3 consists of 17 residues. CDR3 sequence: CASSVALAGVGTDTQYF. CDR3 sequence (DNA): TGTGCCAGCAGCGTAGCTCTAGCGGGGGTTGGCACAGATACGCAGTATTTT.

V and J are TRBV5-1 and TRBJ2-2; 7 bases agree with TRBD1. CDR1 SGHRS and CDR2 YFSETQ come from the germline V gene. Trimming at V came to 4 bases and at J to 1 base, leaving 16 bases not matched to a gene. The CDR3 runs to 19 residues. CDR3: CASSPAGLTGVKNTGELFF. The CDR3 DNA is TGCGCCAGCAGCCCCGCCGGCCTTACAGGGGTGAAGAACACCGGGGAGCTGTTTTTT.

The chain links TRBV5-4 to TRBJ1-1; 7 bases map to TRBD1. Germline CDR1 is SGHNT and CDR2 is YYREEE (reference sequence). The CDR3 consists of 14 residues. Trimming cost V 4 bases and J 5 bases; bases outside gene matches: 8. The CDR3 protein is CASSAPTGLTEAFF. CDR3 nucleotides: TGTGCCAGCAGCGCACCGACAGGGCTTACTGAAGCTTTCTTT. Filled out from reference TRBV5-4 and TRBJ1-1, the complete variable domain reads ETGVTQSPTHLIKTRGQQVTLRCSSQSGHNTVSWYQQALGQGPQFIFQYYREEENGRGNFPPRFSGLQFPNYSSELNVNALELDDSALYLCASSAPTGLTEAFFGQGTRLTVV.

The genes are TRBV30 and TRBJ2-3; D gene ambiguous. Germline V lookup: CDR1 GTSNPN, CDR2 SVGIG (reference sequence). V lost 0 bases and J 6 bases, leaving 4 bases between the germline ends. The CDR3 runs to 11 residues. Here the CDR3 DNA reads TGTGCCTGGAGTGTACTGGATACGCAGTATTTT. Translating gives CAWSVLDTQYF.

This clone was seen only a few times. CDR3 DNA: TGCGCCAGCAGCCGACAGGGGAGGGAAAAACTGTTTTTT. Translated, it gives CASSRQGREKLFF. The chain carries TRBV5-1 and TRBJ1-4, with 8 bases fitting TRBD1. V lost 4 bases to trimming and J lost 8 bases; unmatched junction nucleotides: 4. The CDR3 has 13 residues. Germline CDR1 and CDR2: SGHRS and YFSETQ.

CDR3 sequence reads: CASSRDFSSGGAQETQYF. The CDR3 region has the DNA TGTGCCAGCAGCAGAGACTTTAGTAGCGGGGGGGCCCAAGAGACCCAGTACTTC. The chain links TRBV7-2 to TRBJ2-5, with TRBD2 matching 11 bases. The V and J ends lost 5 bases and 1 base, in that order; junction bases with no gene match: 12. The germline CDR1 and CDR2 sequences are SGHTA and FQGNSA. The CDR3 loop spans 18 amino acids.

The rearrangement links TRBV11-2 to TRBJ2-4, with D possibly TRBD2 on 6 matching bases. Trimming removed 1 base at V and 3 bases at J, with 19 bases between. The CDR3 spans 18 residues. CDR1 SGHAT and CDR2 FQNNGV come from the germline V gene. The CDR3, as DNA: TGTGCCAGCAGCTTAGGAAGGGCTCGCGGGGTTGTCAAAAACATTCAGTACTTC. Protein sequence: CASSLGRARGVVKNIQYF.

This clone occurred a few times. The chain uses TRBV19 and TRBJ1-2; D call uncertain. This CDR3 comprises 14 residues. V was trimmed by 1 base and J by 7 bases, leaving 13 bases between them. Looked up from germline, CDR1 is LNHDA and CDR2 is SQIVND (reference sequence). The CDR3: CASSIGQRTGGYTF. The CDR3, as DNA: TGTGCCAGTAGTATAGGGCAGCGGACGGGTGGCTACACCTTC.

This clone has only one observation. The chain uses TRBV5-1 and TRBJ1-1; TRBD1 matches at 7 bases. This CDR3 comprises 13 residues. The germline V gene has CDR1 SGHRS and CDR2 YFSETQ. Germline trimming cut 4 bases from V and 4 bases from J; bases unmatched to any gene: 4. The DNA for the CDR3 is TGCGCCAGCAGCCAGACAGGGACCACTGAAGCTTTCTTT. Translated: CASSQTGTTEAFF. Supplemented by reference TRBV5-1 and TRBJ1-1, the full variable domain reads KAGVTQTPRYLIKTRGQQVTLSCSPISGHRSVSWYQQTPGQGLQFLFEYFSETQRNKGNFPGRFSGRQFSNSRSEMNVSTLELGDSALYLCASSQTGTTEAFFGQGTRLTVV.

The chain carries TRBV6-5 and TRBJ1-3; D is uncertain. The germline V gene has CDR1 MNHEY and CDR2 SVGAGI. Trimming took off 0 bases at V and 2 bases at J, with 11 bases between the two ends. The CDR3 consists of 16 residues. The CDR3 DNA follows: TGTGCCAGCAGTTACTCGGAGGTGGGAGCTGGAAACACCATATATTTT. This encodes CASSYSEVGAGNTIYF.